This T cell receptor beta chain emerged from a study of blood T cell repertoires in COVID-19. Study as a whole: Samples of COVID-19 (acute and convalescent) were obtained from the United States, Italy and Spain.

The CDR3 is made up of 14 amino acids. V gave up 4 bases and J gave up 8 bases; unmatched junction bases: 4. The germline V gene encodes CDR1 SGDLS and CDR2 YYNGEE. Original handling: Counts of nucleated cells, estimated from reference gene primer amplification, were obtained. The table came from immunoSEQ multiplex PCR; TCRdb's copy has only in-frame clones and leaves some out. D and trimming were read from the DNA, whereas the V and J calls and clone size are those reported in that table. The sample carries 350,000 or so clones, approximately 86% recorded once. This clonotype was obtained from a woman aged 40 to 49 with acute COVID-19. The sequenced sample consisted of PBMCs or T cells enriched from blood (not recorded which). The V call is TRBV9, the J call TRBJ2-3, with TRBD2 identical over 13 bases. CDR3 DNA sequence: TGTGCCAGCAGCCCTCGACTAGCGGGGGGTACGCAGTATTTT. Translation gives CASSPRLAGGTQYF.